This T cell receptor beta chain was recorded in a study of blood T cell repertoires in COVID-19. For the study at large: COVID-19 samples, acute and convalescent, were from the United States, Italy and Spain.

CDR1 SGHNT and CDR2 YYREEE come from the germline V gene (reference sequence). With 4 bases clipped from V and 5 bases from J, the junction kept 5 bases outside the gene matches. The length of the CDR3 is 13 residues. The protocol was immunoSEQ multiplex PCR, while the TCRdb copy is restricted to in-frame clones and leaves out a portion. Seen here are some 40,000 clones, 87% observed once, and the top ten hold about 19%. The J gene is TRBJ2-5, the V gene TRBV5-4; 7 bases are a match to TRBD1. The sample consisted of peripheral blood. This clonotype originated in a man aged 55 to 70 with acute or convalescent COVID-19. CDR3 loop: CASSPQGRETQYF. Here the CDR3 DNA reads TGTGCCAGCAGCCCACAGGGGCGGGAGACCCAGTACTTC.